These 24 T cell receptor beta chains came from one sample sequenced in a study of CD8+CD57+ T cells in acquired aplastic anemia. The use of genomic DNA as template underpinned the TCR beta VDJ and CDR3 profiling. MiXCR was run by TCRdb on the reads, yielding one entry per CDR3 protein. The table has a few hundred thousand distinct CDR3 sequences, over 55% seen once; the top ten hold about 29%. Sequencing was performed on sorted CD4+, CD8+, or CD8+CD57+ T cells (not recorded which) from PBMCs. These receptors were taken from a human donor in good health.

V usage is TRBV25-1 and J usage is TRBJ1-4; maybe TRBD1 (6 bases). Germline V lookup: CDR1 MGHDK, CDR2 SYGVNS. Trimming pared 2 bases from V and 5 bases from J, leaving 12 bases between. CDR3 length: 15 amino acids. CDR3 in amino acids: CASSERRGGNEKLFF. CDR3 DNA: TGTGCCAGCAGTGAAAGGAGGGGGGGAAATGAAAAACTGTTTTTT.

V usage is TRBV10-2 and J usage is TRBJ2-2; D remains ambiguous. The V gene lost 7 bases and the J gene lost 5 bases, with 8 bases spanning the gap. Per the germline V gene, CDR1 is WSHSY and CDR2 is SAAADI. CDR3 length: 12 residues. The CDR3 coding sequence is TGCGCCAGCAATGGCTTTACCGGGGAGCTGTTTTTT. This translates into CASNGFTGELFF.

This chain links TRBV10-3 with TRBJ2-1, with D uncertain. The CDR3 extends over 14 amino acids. Germline CDR1 and CDR2: ENHRY and SYGVKD. V was cut by 0 bases and J by 6 bases, with 9 bases left in between. The DNA of the CDR3 is TGTGCCATCAGTGAGTCTGCAGCTATCAATGAGCAGTTCTTC. Translation gives CAISESAAINEQFF.

The V and J genes are TRBV9 and TRBJ1-1; D unresolved. Germline assignment: CDR1 SGDLS and CDR2 YYNGEE. The CDR3 sequence is 13 residues long. V lost 1 base and J 0 bases, leaving 4 bases between the germline ends. The CDR3 region is CASSVYMNTEAFF. CDR3 bases: TGTGCCAGCAGCGTATATATGAACACTGAAGCTTTCTTT.

This clonotype has at least ten counts. The chain recombines TRBV6-6 with TRBJ2-1; D unresolved. The germline gives CDR1 MNHNY, CDR2 SVGAGI (reference sequence). Trimming removed 2 bases from V and 8 bases from J, with 4 bases in between. This CDR3 has 11 amino acids. The CDR3: CASSYGDEQFF. The CDR3 nucleotides are TGTGCCAGCAGTTACGGGGATGAGCAGTTCTTC.

The chain couples TRBV2 to TRBJ2-1; possible D gene TRBD1, 5 bases. This CDR3 comprises 14 residues. The V gene lost 5 bases and the J gene lost 0 bases, with 8 bases spanning the gap. Looked up from germline, CDR1 is SNHLY and CDR2 is FYNNEI. The CDR3 nucleotides read TGTGCCAGCAGTACAGGAGACTCCTACAATGAGCAGTTCTTC. Protein: CASSTGDSYNEQFF.

This rearrangement joins TRBV5-6 to TRBJ2-6, with a possible D match to TRBD1 (5 bases). This CDR3 contains 15 residues. The V end was cut by 2 bases, the J end by 1 base, with 7 bases between. Germline-derived CDR1 and CDR2 are SGHDT and YYEEEE. The DNA for the CDR3 is TGTGCCAGCAGCTTTCAGGGTTCTGGGGCCAACGTCCTGACTTTC. Protein sequence: CASSFQGSGANVLTF.

The table lists this clonotype with many counts. CDR3 residues: CASSTVPGELFF. The CDR3 DNA follows: TGTGCCAGTAGTACCGTACCCGGGGAGCTGTTTTTT. The J gene is TRBJ2-2, the V gene TRBV19; no firm D call. This CDR3 spans 12 amino acids. Trimming shortened V by 4 bases and J by 6 bases, and 6 bases separated the two germline ends. Germline assignment: CDR1 LNHDA and CDR2 SQIVND (reference sequence).

This rearrangement joins TRBV7-8 to TRBJ2-7, with 8 bases identical to TRBD1. The CDR3 spans 14 residues. Germline-derived CDR1 and CDR2 are SGHVS and FQNEAQ. After removal of 6 bases from V and 5 bases from J, the junction contained 9 bases not matched to a gene. For the CDR3, the DNA is TGTGCCAGCAGGGCCAGACAGGGGTCCCACGAGCAGTACTTC. Amino acid sequence: CASRARQGSHEQYF.

In its sample, this clonotype was seen many times. The chain links TRBV9 to TRBJ1-1; maybe TRBD1 (6 bases). The germline V gene has CDR1 SGDLS and CDR2 YYNGEE. The CDR3 has 14 amino acids. V lost 3 bases and J lost 5, with 14 bases in between. CDR3: CASSAPGVNTEAFF. In DNA form, the CDR3 reads TGTGCCAGCAGCGCCCCAGGGGTAAATACTGAAGCTTTCTTT.

This chain joins TRBV20-1 and TRBJ2-7, with a weak D call TRBD1 (6 bases). This CDR3 is 14 amino acids long. Per the germline V gene, CDR1 is DFQATT and CDR2 is SNEGSKA (reference sequence). Here the CDR3 reads CSTRDAGVSYEQYF. The CDR3 region has the DNA TGCAGCACTAGAGATGCAGGGGTGTCCTACGAGCAGTACTTC.

As concerns this clonotype: One end of the junction does not line up with germline, which may come from a read error. CDR3 coding DNA: TGTGCCACCAGTGAAGGGGGCTACAACACTGAAGCTTTCTTT. It specifies CATSEGGYNTEAFF. The rearrangement uses TRBV25-1 and TRBJ1-1; TRBD1 matches at 7 bases. Germline CDR1 MGHDK, CDR2 SYGVNS. The CDR3 length is 14 residues.

In regard to this clonotype: The junction departs from germline at one end; a sequencing error may be responsible. The rearrangement uses TRBV10-3 and TRBJ2-3; D possibly corresponds to TRBD2 (6 bases). The germline V gene encodes CDR1 ENHRY and CDR2 SYGVKD. The CDR3 has 16 residues. DNA of the CDR3: TGTGCCATCAGAGCACCTGGCGGGGCAAGCATAGATACGCAGTATTTT. Its protein is CAIRAPGGASIDTQYF.

The chain recombines TRBV12-3 or TRBV12-4 with TRBJ2-1; D gene ambiguous. V lost 1 base and J 7 bases, leaving 14 bases between the germline ends. The CDR3 contains 15 residues. The CDR3 DNA sequence: TGTGCCAGCAGTTTAGGGCCATCACTGGGGAATGAGCAGTTCTTC. Its translation: CASSLGPSLGNEQFF.

This clonotype was found many times. This chain joins TRBV9 and TRBJ2-6; D might be TRBD2 (6 bases). The CDR3 consists of 14 residues. The V end lost 9 bases, the J end lost 1 base, and 11 bases lay between the germline ends. From germline, CDR1 is SGDLS and CDR2 YYNGEE. The CDR3 spells CATGVASGANVLTF. Here the CDR3 DNA reads TGTGCCACGGGAGTCGCTTCTGGGGCCAACGTCCTGACTTTC.

This chain joins TRBV20-1 and TRBJ2-7; D is possibly TRBD2 (5 bases). This CDR3 has 13 residues. V lost 1 base to trimming and J lost 4 bases, with 11 bases between them. Germline CDR1 DFQATT, CDR2 SNEGSKA (reference sequence). CDR3 bases: TGCAGTGCTAGAGGGGAGTTGGGTTACGAGCAGTACTTC. Protein product: CSARGELGYEQYF.

The rearrangement uses TRBV24-1 and TRBJ2-1; TRBD2 matches at 8 bases. V lost 10 bases, J lost 0 bases, and 4 bases stayed unmatched. The CDR3 consists of 14 residues. Germline values: CDR1 KGHDR, CDR2 SFDVKD. DNA of the CDR3: TGTGCCACAATAGCGGGAAGCTCCTACAATGAGCAGTTCTTC. Its protein is CATIAGSSYNEQFF.

This clonotype was picked up one time. The chain couples TRBV7-2 to TRBJ1-1; D is unresolved. The CDR3 extends over 13 amino acids. V lost 5 bases to trimming and J lost 5 bases, with 12 bases between them. Germline-derived CDR1 and CDR2 are SGHTA and FQGNSA. CDR3 loop: CASSLRPGTEAFF. DNA for the CDR3: TGTGCCAGCAGCCTAAGGCCGGGAACTGAAGCTTTCTTT.

The chain combines TRBV6-5 with TRBJ2-1; D not resolved. Trimming removed 6 bases from V and 5 bases from J, with 8 bases in between. Per germline, CDR1 MNHEY and CDR2 SVGAGI. The CDR3 extends over 12 amino acids. The CDR3 DNA reads as TGTGCCAGCAGGGCCTCAGACAATGAGCAGTTCTTC. It encodes CASRASDNEQFF.

Worth noting for this clonotype: Sequence at one end of the junction differs from germline and may be a read error. The chain employs TRBV24-1 and TRBJ2-2; 8 bases are shared with TRBD2. Germline CDR1 KGHDR, CDR2 SFDVKD. The CDR3 loop spans 21 amino acids. CDR3: CATSGTYKARTSGYDTGELLF. CDR3 bases: TGTGCCACCAGTGGGACTTATAAGGCCCGAACTAGCGGTTACGACACCGGGGAGCTGTTGTTT.

This chain joins TRBV7-2 and TRBJ2-5; D gene uncertain. Germline V gene sequence: CDR1 SGHTA, CDR2 FQGNSA. V was trimmed by 0 bases and J by 0 bases, leaving 8 bases between them. There are 15 residues in the CDR3. CDR3 region: CASSLAPVYQETQYF. The CDR3 DNA follows: TGTGCCAGCAGCTTAGCGCCAGTCTACCAAGAGACCCAGTACTTC.

The rearrangement joins TRBV9 to TRBJ2-2; no clear D. Between the trimmed V and J ends, which lost 3 bases and 0 bases, there was a span of 9 bases. CDR3 length: 15 amino acids. Germline-derived CDR1 and CDR2 are SGDLS and YYNGEE. For the CDR3, the DNA is TGTGCCAGCAGCGCGGACGGCTCGAACACCGGGGAGCTGTTTTTT. It specifies CASSADGSNTGELFF.

This clonotype was counted ten times or more. The V call is TRBV12-5, the J call TRBJ1-6; 8 nucleotides align to TRBD1. Germline V gene data show CDR1 as LGHNT and CDR2 as FRNRAP. The CDR3 loop spans 18 amino acids. J was trimmed by 1 base and V by 6 bases; bases with no gene match: 11. The CDR3, as DNA: TGTGCTAGTGGCCCGGAGGACAGGGTGTCTTCCTATAATTCACCCCTCCACTTT. Translating it yields CASGPEDRVSSYNSPLHF.

This chain links TRBV9 with TRBJ1-6; 7 nucleotides agree with TRBD1. The CDR3 is 14 residues long. The ends lost 0 bases at V and 10 bases at J; junction bases unmatched: 4. Germline CDR1 and CDR2: SGDLS and YYNGEE. As DNA, the CDR3 is TGTGCCAGCAGCGTAGGACAGGGTGGATCACCCCTCCACTTT. As protein: CASSVGQGGSPLHF.